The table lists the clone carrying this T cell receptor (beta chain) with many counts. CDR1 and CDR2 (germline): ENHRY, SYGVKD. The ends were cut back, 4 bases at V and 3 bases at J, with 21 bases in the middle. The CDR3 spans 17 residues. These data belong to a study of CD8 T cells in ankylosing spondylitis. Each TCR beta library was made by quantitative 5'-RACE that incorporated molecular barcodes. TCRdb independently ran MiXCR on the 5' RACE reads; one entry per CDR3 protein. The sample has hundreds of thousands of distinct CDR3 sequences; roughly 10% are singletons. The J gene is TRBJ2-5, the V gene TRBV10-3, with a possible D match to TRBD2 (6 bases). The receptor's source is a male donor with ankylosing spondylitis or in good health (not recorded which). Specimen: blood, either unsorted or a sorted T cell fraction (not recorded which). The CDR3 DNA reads TGTGCCATCAGTGGGCCCCCTAGGGAGGAAAATAAAGAGACCCAGTACTTC. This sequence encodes CAISGPPREENKETQYF.